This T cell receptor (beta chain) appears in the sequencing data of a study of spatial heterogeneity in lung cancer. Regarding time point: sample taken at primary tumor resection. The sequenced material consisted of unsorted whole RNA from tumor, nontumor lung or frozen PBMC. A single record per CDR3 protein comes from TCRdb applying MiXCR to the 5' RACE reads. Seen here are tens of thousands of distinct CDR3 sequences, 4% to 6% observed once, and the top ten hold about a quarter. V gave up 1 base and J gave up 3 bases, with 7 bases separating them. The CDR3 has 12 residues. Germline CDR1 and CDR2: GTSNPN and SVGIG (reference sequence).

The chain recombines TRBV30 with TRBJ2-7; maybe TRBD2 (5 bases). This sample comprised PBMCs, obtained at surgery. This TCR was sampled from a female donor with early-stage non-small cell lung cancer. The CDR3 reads CAWSGGDYEQYF. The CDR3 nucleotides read TGTGCCTGGAGTGGGGGAGACTACGAGCAGTACTTC.